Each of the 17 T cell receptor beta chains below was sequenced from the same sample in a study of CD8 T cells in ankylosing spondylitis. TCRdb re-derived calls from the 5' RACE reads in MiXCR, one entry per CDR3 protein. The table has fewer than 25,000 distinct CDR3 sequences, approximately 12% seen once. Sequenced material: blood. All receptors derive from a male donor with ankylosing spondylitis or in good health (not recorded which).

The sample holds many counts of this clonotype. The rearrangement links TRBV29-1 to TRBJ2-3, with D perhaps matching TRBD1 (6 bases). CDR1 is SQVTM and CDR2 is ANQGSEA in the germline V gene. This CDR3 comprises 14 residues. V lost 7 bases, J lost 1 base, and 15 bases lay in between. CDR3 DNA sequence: TGCAGCGGCGCAGGGGATTCTGGCACAGATACGCAGTATTTT. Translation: CSGAGDSGTDTQYF.

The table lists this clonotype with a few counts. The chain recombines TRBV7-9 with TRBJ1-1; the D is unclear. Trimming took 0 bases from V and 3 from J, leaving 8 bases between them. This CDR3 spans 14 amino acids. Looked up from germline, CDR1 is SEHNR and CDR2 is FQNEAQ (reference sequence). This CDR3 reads CASSLAGSHTEAFF. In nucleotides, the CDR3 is TGTGCCAGCAGCTTAGCGGGATCCCACACTGAAGCTTTCTTT. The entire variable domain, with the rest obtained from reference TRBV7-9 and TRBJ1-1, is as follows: DTGVSQNPRHKITKRGQNVTFRCDPISEHNRLYWYRQTLGQGPEFLTYFQNEAQLEKSRLLSDRFSAERPKGSFSTLEIQRTEQGDSAMYLCASSLAGSHTEAFFGQGTRLTVV.

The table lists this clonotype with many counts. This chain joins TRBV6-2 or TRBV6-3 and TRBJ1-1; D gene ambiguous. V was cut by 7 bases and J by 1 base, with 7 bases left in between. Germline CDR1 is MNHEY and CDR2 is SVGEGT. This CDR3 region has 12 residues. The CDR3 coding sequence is TGTGCCAGCATGAGGACGAACACTGAAGCTTTCTTT. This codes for CASMRTNTEAFF.

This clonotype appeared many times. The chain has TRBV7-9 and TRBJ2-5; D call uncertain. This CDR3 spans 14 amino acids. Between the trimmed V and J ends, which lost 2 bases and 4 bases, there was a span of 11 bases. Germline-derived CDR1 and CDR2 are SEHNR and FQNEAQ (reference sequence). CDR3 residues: CASSLYGVGETQYF. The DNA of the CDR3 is TGTGCCAGCAGCTTATATGGGGTCGGAGAGACCCAGTACTTC.

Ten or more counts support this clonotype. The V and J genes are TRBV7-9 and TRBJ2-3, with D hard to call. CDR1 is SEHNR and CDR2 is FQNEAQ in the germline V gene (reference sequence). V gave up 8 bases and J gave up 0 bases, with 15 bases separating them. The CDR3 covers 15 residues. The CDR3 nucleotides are TGTGCCAGCGCCAACCCCCCTCTTAGCACAGATACGCAGTATTTT. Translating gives CASANPPLSTDTQYF.

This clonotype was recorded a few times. This CDR3 is CASSFLRNEQFF. In nucleotides, the CDR3 is TGTGCCAGCAGCTTTCTCCGCAATGAGCAGTTCTTC. This sequence joins TRBV11-1 and TRBJ2-1, with D uncertain. The CDR3 consists of 12 residues. Trimming cost V 3 bases and J 6 bases, with 6 bases left between them. Germline V lookup: CDR1 SGHAT, CDR2 FQDESV (reference sequence). Drawing the rest from reference TRBV11-1 and TRBJ2-1, the complete variable domain is EAEVAQSPRYKITEKSQAVAFWCDPISGHATLYWYRQILGQGPELLVQFQDESVVDDSQLPKDRFSAERLKGVDSTLKIQPAELGDSAMYLCASSFLRNEQFFGPGTRLTVL.

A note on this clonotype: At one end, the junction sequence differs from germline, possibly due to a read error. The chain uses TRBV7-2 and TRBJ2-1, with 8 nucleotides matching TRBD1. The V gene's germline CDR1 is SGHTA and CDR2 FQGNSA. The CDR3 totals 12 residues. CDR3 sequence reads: CASSTRTGRRVF. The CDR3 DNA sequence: TGTGCCAGCAGCACCCGGACAGGGCGGAGGGTCTTC.

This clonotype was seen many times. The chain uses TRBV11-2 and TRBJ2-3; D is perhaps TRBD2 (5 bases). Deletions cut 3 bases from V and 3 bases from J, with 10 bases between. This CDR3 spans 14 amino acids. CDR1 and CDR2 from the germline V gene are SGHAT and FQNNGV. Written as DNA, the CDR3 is TGTGCCAGCAGCTTTGGACTTCGTACAGATACGCAGTATTTT. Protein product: CASSFGLRTDTQYF.

The CDR3 protein is CASSDRGLNIQYF. Here the CDR3 DNA reads TGTGCCAGCAGCGACAGGGGGCTGAACATTCAGTACTTC. This rearrangement joins TRBV6-5 to TRBJ2-4; 10 bases align to TRBD1. The CDR3 runs 13 residues. J was trimmed by 7 bases and V by 6 bases; bases with no gene match: 3. Germline V CDR1 and CDR2: MNHEY, SVGAGI.

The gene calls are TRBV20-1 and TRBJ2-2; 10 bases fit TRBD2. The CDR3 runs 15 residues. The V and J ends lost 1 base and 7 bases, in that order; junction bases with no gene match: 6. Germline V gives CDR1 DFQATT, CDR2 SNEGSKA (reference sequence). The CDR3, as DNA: TGCAGTGCTAGAGGCCTAGCGGGAGTGGGCGGGGAGCTGTTTTTT. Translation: CSARGLAGVGGELFF.

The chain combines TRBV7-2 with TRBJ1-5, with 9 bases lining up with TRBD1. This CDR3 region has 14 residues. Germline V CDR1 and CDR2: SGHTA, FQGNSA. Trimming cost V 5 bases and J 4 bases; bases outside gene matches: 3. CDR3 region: CASSRDRVNQPQHF. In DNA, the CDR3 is TGTGCCAGCAGCCGGGACAGGGTTAATCAGCCCCAGCATTTT.

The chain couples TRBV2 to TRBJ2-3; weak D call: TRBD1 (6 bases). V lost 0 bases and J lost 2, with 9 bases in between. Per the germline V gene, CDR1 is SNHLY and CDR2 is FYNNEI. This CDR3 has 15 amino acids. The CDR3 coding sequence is TGTGCCAGCAGTGAAGCAAACAGGGCCACAGATACGCAGTATTTT. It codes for CASSEANRATDTQYF.

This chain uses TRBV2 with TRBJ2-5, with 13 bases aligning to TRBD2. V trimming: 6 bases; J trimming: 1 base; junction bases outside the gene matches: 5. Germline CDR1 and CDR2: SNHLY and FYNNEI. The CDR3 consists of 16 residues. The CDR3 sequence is CASRRLAGGLQETQYF. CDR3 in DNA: TGTGCCAGCAGAAGACTAGCGGGAGGCCTCCAAGAGACCCAGTACTTC.

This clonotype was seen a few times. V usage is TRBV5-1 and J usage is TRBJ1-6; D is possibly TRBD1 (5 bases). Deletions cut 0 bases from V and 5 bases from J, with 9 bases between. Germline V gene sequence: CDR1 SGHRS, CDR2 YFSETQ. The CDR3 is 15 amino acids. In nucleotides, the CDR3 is TGCGCCAGCAGCTTGGGACCGGGGGATAATTCACCCCTCCACTTT. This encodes CASSLGPGDNSPLHF.

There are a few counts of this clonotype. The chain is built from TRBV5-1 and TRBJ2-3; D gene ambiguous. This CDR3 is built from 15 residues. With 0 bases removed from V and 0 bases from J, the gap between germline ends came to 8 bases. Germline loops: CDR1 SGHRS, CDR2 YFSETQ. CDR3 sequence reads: CASSLVKGSTDTQYF. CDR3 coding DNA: TGCGCCAGCAGCTTGGTAAAGGGTAGCACAGATACGCAGTATTTT.

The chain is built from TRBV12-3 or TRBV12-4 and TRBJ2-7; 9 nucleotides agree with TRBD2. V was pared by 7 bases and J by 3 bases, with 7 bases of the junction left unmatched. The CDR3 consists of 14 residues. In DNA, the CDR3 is TGTGCCAGCACCATAGCGGGAGTACGCTACGAGCAGTACTTC. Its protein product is CASTIAGVRYEQYF.

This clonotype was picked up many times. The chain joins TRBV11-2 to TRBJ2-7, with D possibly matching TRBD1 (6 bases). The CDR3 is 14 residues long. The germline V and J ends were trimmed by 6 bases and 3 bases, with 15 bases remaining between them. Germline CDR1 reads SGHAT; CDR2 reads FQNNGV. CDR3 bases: TGTGCCAGCAGACATCATACAGGGCGCTACGAGCAGTACTTC. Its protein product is CASRHHTGRYEQYF.